This T cell receptor (beta chain) stems from a study of blood T cell repertoires in COVID-19. Those enrolled, adults aged about 18 to 89 years, came from around 24 US areas. Allocation to cohorts depended on clinical history reported by the participants. Shortly before study entry, within 2 weeks, exposed participants had met a COVID-19 case. Assay: immunoSEQ multiplex PCR; the TCRdb copy retains only in-frame clones and omits some. There are about 150,000 clones in the sample; 87% occur only once, and about 4.1% lies in the top ten. V was pared by 2 bases and J by 5 bases, with 3 bases between. The CDR3 is made up of 11 amino acids.

The TCR sequence derives from a woman aged 40 to 49 who had been exposed to COVID-19. Sequenced sample: PBMCs or T cells enriched from blood (not recorded which). The chain combines TRBV12-3 or TRBV12-4 with TRBJ2-5; D remains unclear. This chain's CDR3 is CASSLRETQYF. The CDR3 DNA reads as TGTGCCAGCAGTTTACGGGAGACCCAGTACTTC.